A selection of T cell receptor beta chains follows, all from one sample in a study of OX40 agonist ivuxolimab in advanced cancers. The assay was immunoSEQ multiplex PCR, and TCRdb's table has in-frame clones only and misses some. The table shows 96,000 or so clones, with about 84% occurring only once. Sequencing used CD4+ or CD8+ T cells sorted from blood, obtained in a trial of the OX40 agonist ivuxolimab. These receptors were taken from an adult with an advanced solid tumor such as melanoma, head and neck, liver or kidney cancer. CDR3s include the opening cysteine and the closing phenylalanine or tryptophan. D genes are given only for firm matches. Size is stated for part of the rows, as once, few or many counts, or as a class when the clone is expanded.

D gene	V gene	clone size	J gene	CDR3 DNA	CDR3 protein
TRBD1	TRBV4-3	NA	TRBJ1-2	TGCGCCAGCAGCCAAGCCTTGGACAGGTATGGCTACACCTTC	CASSQALDRYGYTF
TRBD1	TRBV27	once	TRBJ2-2	TGTGCCAGCAGAAACAGGGGCCCCGGGGAGCTGTTTTTT	CASRNRGPGELFF
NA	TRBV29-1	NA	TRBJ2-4	TGCAGCGTTGGACGAGGGGACATTCAGTACTTC	CSVGRGDIQYF
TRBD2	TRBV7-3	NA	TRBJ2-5	TGTGCCAGCAGCTTAAGCACTAGCGGAGCCGGGGTGGCCCAGTACTTC	CASSLSTSGAGVAQYF
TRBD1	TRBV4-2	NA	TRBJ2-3	TGTGCCAGCAGCCAATCCGACAGGGGCGCAGATACGCAGTATTTT	CASSQSDRGADTQYF
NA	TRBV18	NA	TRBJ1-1	TGTGCCAGCCGGGAGGGGGTGAGCACTGAAGCTTTCTTT	CASREGVSTEAFF
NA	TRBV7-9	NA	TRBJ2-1	TGTGCCAGCAGCTTAGGGGTCAATGAGCAGTTCTTC	CASSLGVNEQFF
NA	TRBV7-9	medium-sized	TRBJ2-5	TGTGCCAGCAGCCCGAGGTACCAAGAGACCCAGTACTTC	CASSPRYQETQYF
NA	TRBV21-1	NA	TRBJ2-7	TGTGAGTCGACGGGAAGGTCCTACGAGCAGTACTTC	CESTGRSYEQYF
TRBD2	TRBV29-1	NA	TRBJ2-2	TGCAGCGTTCTCCGGGGGGTCACCGGGGAGCTGTTTTTT	CSVLRGVTGELFF
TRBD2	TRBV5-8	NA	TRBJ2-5	TGTGCCAGCAGCTCATTTAGCGGGAGGGCCGGTGAGACCCAGTACTTC	CASSSFSGRAGETQYF
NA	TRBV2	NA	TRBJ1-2	TGTGCCAGCTCCGACGTCGACTATGGCTACACCTTC	CASSDVDYGYTF
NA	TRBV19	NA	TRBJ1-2	TGTGCCAGTAATATGGACAGAGCTAACTATGGCTACACCTTC	CASNMDRANYGYTF
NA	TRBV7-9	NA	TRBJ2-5	TGTGCCAGCAGCTTAGTGGCAGGAGGGGAGGATAGAAAGACCCAGTACTTC	CASSLVAGGEDRKTQYF
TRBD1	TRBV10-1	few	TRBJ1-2	TGCGCCAGCAGTGCGGGACAGGGGAACTATGGCTACACCTTC	CASSAGQGNYGYTF
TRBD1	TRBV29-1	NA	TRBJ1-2	TGCAGCGTTGTAGCTTGGGGGACAGGGGACTATGGCTACACCTTC	CSVVAWGTGDYGYTF
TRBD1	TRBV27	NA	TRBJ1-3	TGTGCCAGCAGGTTACAGGGGAACGGAAACACCATATATTTT	CASRLQGNGNTIYF
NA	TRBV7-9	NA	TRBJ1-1	TGTGCCAGCAGCGGCCTAAGTGGTACTGAAGCTTTCTTT	CASSGLSGTEAFF
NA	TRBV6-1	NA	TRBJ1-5	TGTGCCAGCAGGGGCGGGGGGAATCAGCCCCAGCATTTT	CASRGGGNQPQHF
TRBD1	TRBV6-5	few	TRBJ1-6	TGTGCCAGCAGTCCGGGACAGCTTAATTCACCCCTCCACTTT	CASSPGQLNSPLHF
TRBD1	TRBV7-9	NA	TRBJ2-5	TGTGCCAGCAGCCCTCAGGCAGGGGGAGAGACCCAGTACTTC	CASSPQAGGETQYF
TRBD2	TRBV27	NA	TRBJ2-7	TGTGCCAGCAGTTTATTGGGACTAGCCTCCCCCTACGAGCAGTACTTC	CASSLLGLASPYEQYF
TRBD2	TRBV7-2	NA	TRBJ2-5	TGTGCCAGCAGCGTAGCGCTACTAGCGGGCCACCAAGAGACCCAGTACTTC	CASSVALLAGHQETQYF
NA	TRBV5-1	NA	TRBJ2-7	TGCGCCAGCAGCTTGAACGAAGTGGGAGGAAATGAGCAGTACTTC	CASSLNEVGGNEQYF
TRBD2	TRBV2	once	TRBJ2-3	TGTGCCAGCAGTGCCCCCTTACTAGCGGGAGGACGAGATACGCAGTATTTT	CASSAPLLAGGRDTQYF
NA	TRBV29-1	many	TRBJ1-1	TGCAGCGTTGAAGGGGATGGTGGCCAAAACACTGAAGCTTTCTTT	CSVEGDGGQNTEAFF
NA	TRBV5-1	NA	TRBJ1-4	TGCGCCAGCAGAAGTCAAGGCGGTGAAAAACTGTTTTTT	CASRSQGGEKLFF
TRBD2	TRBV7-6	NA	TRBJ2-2	TGTGCCAGCAGCTACCCTAGCGGGGGGGCCCGGGAGCTGTTTTTT	CASSYPSGGARELFF
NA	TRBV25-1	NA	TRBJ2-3	TGTGCCAGCAGTGGGAAACTAGGGGATTCCACAGATACGCAGTATTTT	CASSGKLGDSTDTQYF
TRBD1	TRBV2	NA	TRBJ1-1	TGTGCCAGCCAGGGGGAGGGAAGATACACTGAAGCTTTCTTT	CASQGEGRYTEAFF
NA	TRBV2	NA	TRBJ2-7	TGTGCCAGCCTAGTTGGGGCTTTAGGGGAGCAGTACTTC	CASLVGALGEQYF
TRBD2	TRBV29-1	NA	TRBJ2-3	TGCAGCTTAGCCGGGGGGAGCGCAGATACGCAGTATTTT	CSLAGGSADTQYF
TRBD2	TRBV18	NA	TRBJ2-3	TGTGCCAGCTCACCATATCTGAGCGGGGGAACAGATACGCAGTATTTT	CASSPYLSGGTDTQYF
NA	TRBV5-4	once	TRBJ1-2	TGTGCCAGCAGCTCTGGGACGGTTGGCTACACCTTC	CASSSGTVGYTF
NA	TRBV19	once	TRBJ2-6	TGTGCCAGTAGTAGATACTCTGGGGCCAACGTCCTGACTTTC	CASSRYSGANVLTF
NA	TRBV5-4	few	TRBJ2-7	TGTGCCAGCAGCCAAGAGGGGAGCAGGGGCTACGAGCAGTACTTC	CASSQEGSRGYEQYF
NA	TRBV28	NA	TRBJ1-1	TGTGCCAGCAGTTTGATTGGAAGAGGTGAGAACACTGAAGCTTTCTTT	CASSLIGRGENTEAFF
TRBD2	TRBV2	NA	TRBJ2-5	TGTGCCAGCAGTTCTAGCGGGTCCCAAGGGGAGACCCAGTACTTC	CASSSSGSQGETQYF
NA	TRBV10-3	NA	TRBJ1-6	TGTGCCATCAGTGAGAACAGGAACGGTAATTCACCCCTCCACTTT	CAISENRNGNSPLHF